A single sample gave rise to the 5 T cell receptor beta chains below, sequenced in a study of OX40 agonist ivuxolimab in advanced cancers. TCRdb's table, derived via immunoSEQ multiplex PCR, lists solely in-frame clones and lacks some. The data show 40,000 to 55,000 clones, 80% to 90% seen once. Source: CD4+ or CD8+ T cells sorted from blood, taken in a trial of the OX40 agonist ivuxolimab. The source of these receptors is an adult with an advanced solid tumor such as melanoma, head and neck, liver or kidney cancer.

The chain couples TRBV7-8 to TRBJ2-1; D is uncertain. Deletions cut 2 bases from V and 5 bases from J, with 13 bases between. Looked up from germline, CDR1 is SGHVS and CDR2 is FQNEAQ. The CDR3 runs to 15 residues. Here the CDR3 DNA reads TGTGCCAGCAGCTTAAACGGGCTAGTCAACAATGAGCAGTTCTTC. Protein product: CASSLNGLVNNEQFF.

The J gene is TRBJ2-7, the V gene TRBV11-2; D is possibly TRBD1 (6 bases). This CDR3 is built from 13 residues. Trimming cost V 5 bases and J 4 bases, with 12 bases left between them. Germline V gene data show CDR1 as SGHAT and CDR2 as FQNNGV. The CDR3 DNA sequence: TGTGCCAGCAGCGGTACAGGGACGTACGAGCAGTACTTC. Translating it yields CASSGTGTYEQYF.

This clone is a singleton in its sample. The J gene is TRBJ1-2, the V gene TRBV7-3; D gene ambiguous. Trimming removed 5 bases from V and 8 bases from J, with 15 bases in between. CDR3 length: 13 amino acids. CDR1 and CDR2 from the germline V gene are SGHTA and FQGTGA. CDR3 DNA sequence: TGTGCCAGCAGCCGAGCGGCCGACGGCGGCTACACCTTC. As protein: CASSRAADGGYTF.

This clone was detected only once. The chain combines TRBV18 with TRBJ1-1; 9 nucleotides agree with TRBD1. The V and J ends lost 2 bases and 3 bases, in that order; junction bases with no gene match: 4. Germline values: CDR1 KGHSH, CDR2 LQKENI. This CDR3 comprises 15 residues. The CDR3: CASSPGTGFDTEAFF. The DNA of the CDR3 is TGTGCCAGCTCACCAGGGACAGGGTTCGACACTGAAGCTTTCTTT.

This chain links TRBV28 with TRBJ2-3, with a tentative D call TRBD1 (6 bases). V was trimmed by 5 bases and J by 3 bases, leaving 15 bases between them. Germline V gene data show CDR1 as MDHEN and CDR2 as SYDVKM. CDR3 length: 15 amino acids. The CDR3 DNA is TGTGCCAGCAGTGTCTCCAGGGGATTGACAGATACGCAGTATTTT. Amino acids: CASSVSRGLTDTQYF. The full variable domain, its missing parts supplied by reference TRBV28 and TRBJ2-3, is DVKVTQSSRYLVKRTGEKVFLECVQDMDHENMFWYRQDPGLGLRLIYFSYDVKMKEKGDIPEGYSVSREKKERFSLILESASTNQTSMYLCASSVSRGLTDTQYFGPGTRLTVL.